This TCR beta chain was obtained from a study of blood T cell repertoires in COVID-19 (dated by TCRdb to about 2020). Describing the broader study: Samples covering the acute and convalescent phases of COVID-19 were provided by collaborators in the United States, Italy and Spain. The sample metadata nearly always contained a de-identified subject ID, COVID-19 status, age in years and sex. Deeply sampled blood TCRbeta repertoires from subjects exposed to, actively infected with, or recovered from COVID-19 were included in the dataset. Where HLA class I and class II types were available, the types were taken from metadata supplied by the sample provider, not from assay-based typing. The samples were drawn from the first 160 participants of the ongoing ImmuneRACE study and from 1,254 subjects provided by 6 global collaborators. A freely available public database, intended as a resource for researchers studying the immune response to SARS-CoV-2, is where the repertoires were released. The material from the prospective study consisted of cDNA or gDNA derived from T cells, B-cell-depleted T cells, or PBMCs.

Comments on this clone: Its antigen is currently not known. One base away there is no much larger clone; base qualities are not given.

Overall study results and their limits: Clinical and demographic metadata were provided uncurated, with the amount varying by source and participant.

The immunoSEQ Assay, a bias-controlled multiplex PCR, was used to amplify TCRbeta CDR3 regions from genomic DNA. In the source study's methods: The number of nucleated cells in each sample was estimated by amplification of reference gene primers within the assay. Sequence reads were collapsed and filtered to measure the absolute abundance of every unique TCRbeta CDR3 rearrangement. For each sample, productive Simpson clonality was calculated by taking the square root of Simpson's diversity index across productive rearrangements. The clones in this table, taken by TCRdb from immuneACCESS, are in-frame only. Not every clone is retained; where verified, under half of the shortfall comes from an unresolved V gene, and the cause of the rest is unknown. V, J and clone size reflect that table, while D and trimming were determined from the DNA. Recorded for this sample are 75,000 to 100,000 clones; around nine tenths of them occurred a single time. The ten largest clones represent about 4.2% of the sample.

From the germline V gene (reference sequence), CDR1 is LGHDT and CDR2 is YNNKEL. The V and J ends are trimmed by 4 bases and 3 bases, leaving 15 bases between them. The CDR3 starts with the cysteine, ends with the phenylalanine, and has 15 residues. The retained sequence is limited to the CDR3, 45 bases, with the frame set at the first base. Whole blood was collected in K2EDTA tubes by collaborating institutions according to the institutions' own protocols. For TCRbeta analysis, collaborators shipped samples in one of three forms: frozen whole blood, isolated PBMCs, or DNA extracted from either of those sample types.

The sequence derives from a man between 65 and 80 years old with acute or convalescent COVID-19. The sequenced sample was peripheral blood. Recombination joined TRBV3-1 (or the pseudogene TRBV3-2) with TRBJ1-2; a weak D assignment points to TRBD1 (5 bases agree). In nucleotide form, the sequence is TGTGCCAGCAGCCTTAGAACCCTAGGGGACTATGGCTACACCTTC. It specifies CASSLRTLGDYGYTF.